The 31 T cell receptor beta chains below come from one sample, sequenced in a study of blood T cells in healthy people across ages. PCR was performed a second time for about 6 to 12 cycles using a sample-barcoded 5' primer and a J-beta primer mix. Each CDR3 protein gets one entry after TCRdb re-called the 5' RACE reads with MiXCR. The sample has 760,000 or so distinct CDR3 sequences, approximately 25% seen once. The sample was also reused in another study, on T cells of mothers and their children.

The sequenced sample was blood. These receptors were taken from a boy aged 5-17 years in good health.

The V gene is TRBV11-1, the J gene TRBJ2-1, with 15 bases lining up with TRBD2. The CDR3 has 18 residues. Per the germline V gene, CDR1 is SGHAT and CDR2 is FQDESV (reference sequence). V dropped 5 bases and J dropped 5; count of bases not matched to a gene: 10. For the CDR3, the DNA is TGTGCCAGCAGCACGAGGACTAGCGGGAGGGCCATCGACAATGAGCAGTTCTTC. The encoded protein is CASSTRTSGRAIDNEQFF. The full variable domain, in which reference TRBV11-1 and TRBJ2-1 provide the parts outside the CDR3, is EAEVAQSPRYKITEKSQAVAFWCDPISGHATLYWYRQILGQGPELLVQFQDESVVDDSQLPKDRFSAERLKGVDSTLKIQPAELGDSAMYLCASSTRTSGRAIDNEQFFGPGTRLTVL.

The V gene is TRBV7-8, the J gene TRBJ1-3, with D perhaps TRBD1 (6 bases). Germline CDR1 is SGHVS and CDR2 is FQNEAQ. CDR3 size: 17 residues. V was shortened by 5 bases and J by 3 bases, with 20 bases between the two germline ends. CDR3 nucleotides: TGTGCCAGCAGCCAATACATCCCAGGGGCAGGTGGAAACACCATATATTTT. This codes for CASSQYIPGAGGNTIYF.

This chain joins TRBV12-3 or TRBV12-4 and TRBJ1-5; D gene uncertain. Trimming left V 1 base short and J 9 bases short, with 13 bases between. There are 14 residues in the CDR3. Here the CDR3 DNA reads TGTGCCAGCAGTTTAGGTCAGGTTATAGGGCCCCAGCATTTT. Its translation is CASSLGQVIGPQHF.

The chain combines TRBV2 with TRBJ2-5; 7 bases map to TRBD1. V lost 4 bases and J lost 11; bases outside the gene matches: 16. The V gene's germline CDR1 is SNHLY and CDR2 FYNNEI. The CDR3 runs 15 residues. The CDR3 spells CASSGVHGTATEQYF. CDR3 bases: TGTGCCAGCAGTGGCGTACATGGGACAGCGACTGAGCAGTACTTC.

CDR3 DNA sequence: TGTGCCAGCAGCACCGACAGCTATCCTAATGAAAAACTGTTTTTT. It codes for CASSTDSYPNEKLFF. The rearrangement uses TRBV7-2 and TRBJ1-4; weak D call: TRBD1 (5 bases). Germline-derived CDR1 and CDR2 are SGHTA and FQGNSA. The CDR3 spans 15 residues. The V and J ends lost 5 bases and 3 bases respectively, with 13 bases between them.

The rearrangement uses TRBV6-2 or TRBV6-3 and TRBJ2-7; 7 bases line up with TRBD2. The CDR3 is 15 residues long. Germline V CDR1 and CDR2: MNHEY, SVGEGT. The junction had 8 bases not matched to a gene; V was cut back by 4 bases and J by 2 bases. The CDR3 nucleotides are TGTGCCAGCAGTTCGGGGGGTGTTGGGACCTACGAGCAGTACTTC. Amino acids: CASSSGGVGTYEQYF.

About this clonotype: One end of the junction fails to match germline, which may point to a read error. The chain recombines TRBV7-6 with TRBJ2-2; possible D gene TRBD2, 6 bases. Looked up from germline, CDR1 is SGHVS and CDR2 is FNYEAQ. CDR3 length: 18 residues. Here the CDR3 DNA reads TGTGCCAGCAGCTTGTCCCGGGACTTTCACAGGAACACTGGGGAGCTGTTTTTT. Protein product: CASSLSRDFHRNTGELFF.

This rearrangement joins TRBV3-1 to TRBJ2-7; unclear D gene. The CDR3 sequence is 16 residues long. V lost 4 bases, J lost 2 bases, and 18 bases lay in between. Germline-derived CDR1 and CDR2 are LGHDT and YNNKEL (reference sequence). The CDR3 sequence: CASSPRAPVGTYEQYF. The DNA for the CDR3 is TGTGCCAGCAGCCCTCGGGCCCCGGTGGGGACCTACGAGCAGTACTTC.

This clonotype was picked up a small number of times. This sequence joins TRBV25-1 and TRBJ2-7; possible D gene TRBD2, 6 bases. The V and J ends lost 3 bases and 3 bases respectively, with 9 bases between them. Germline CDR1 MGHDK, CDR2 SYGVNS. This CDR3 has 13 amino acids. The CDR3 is CASSESGLYEQYF. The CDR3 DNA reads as TGTGCCAGCAGTGAGTCGGGACTCTACGAGCAGTACTTC.

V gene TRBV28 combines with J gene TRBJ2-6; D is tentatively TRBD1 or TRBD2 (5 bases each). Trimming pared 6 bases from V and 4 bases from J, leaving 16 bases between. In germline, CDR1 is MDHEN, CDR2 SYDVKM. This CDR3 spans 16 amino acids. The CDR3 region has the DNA TGTGCCAGCAGGGAGGTAGGGACGGCCGGGGCCAACGTCCTGACTTTC. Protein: CASREVGTAGANVLTF.

CDR3 loop: CSAMDLSYEQYF. DNA of the CDR3: TGCAGCGCTATGGACTTGTCCTACGAGCAGTACTTC. V is TRBV29-1 and J is TRBJ2-7, with a possible D match to TRBD2 (5 bases). The germline V and J ends were trimmed by 7 bases and 1 base, with 11 bases remaining between them. Germline CDR1 is SQVTM and CDR2 is ANQGSEA. This CDR3 has 12 residues.

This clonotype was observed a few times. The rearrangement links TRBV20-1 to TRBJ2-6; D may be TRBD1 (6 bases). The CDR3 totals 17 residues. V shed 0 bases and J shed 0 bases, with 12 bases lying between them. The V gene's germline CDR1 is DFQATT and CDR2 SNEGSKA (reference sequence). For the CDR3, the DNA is TGCAGTGCTAGAGATCGGCAGGGGTCCTCTGGGGCCAACGTCCTGACTTTC. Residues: CSARDRQGSSGANVLTF.

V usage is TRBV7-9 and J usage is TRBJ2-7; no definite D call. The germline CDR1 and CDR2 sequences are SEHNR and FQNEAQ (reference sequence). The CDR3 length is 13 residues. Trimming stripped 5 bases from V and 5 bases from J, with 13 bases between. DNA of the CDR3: TGTGCCAGCAGCCCACCCAGGTACCACGAGCAGTACTTC. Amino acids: CASSPPRYHEQYF.

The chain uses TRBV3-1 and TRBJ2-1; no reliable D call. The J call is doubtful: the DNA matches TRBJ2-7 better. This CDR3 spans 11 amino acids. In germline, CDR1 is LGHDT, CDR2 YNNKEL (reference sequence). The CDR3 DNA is TGTGCCAGCAGTTACGAAGACGAGCAGTACTTC. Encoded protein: CASSYEDEQYF.

The DNA for the CDR3 is TGCAGTGCCAGGCAAGCTAGCGGGGGGTCCAATGAGCAGTTCTTC. This gives the protein CSARQASGGSNEQFF. The V gene is TRBV20-1, the J gene TRBJ2-1; 11 nucleotides agree with TRBD2. Losses at the gene ends were 6 bases for V and 6 bases for J; bases not matched to a gene: 10. CDR3 length equals 15 residues. Germline V lookup: CDR1 DFQATT, CDR2 SNEGSKA (reference sequence).

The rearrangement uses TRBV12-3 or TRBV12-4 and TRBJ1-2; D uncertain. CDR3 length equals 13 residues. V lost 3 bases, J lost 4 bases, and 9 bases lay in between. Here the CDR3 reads CASSFRRSYGYTF. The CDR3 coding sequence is TGTGCCAGCAGTTTTAGGAGGAGCTATGGCTACACCTTC.

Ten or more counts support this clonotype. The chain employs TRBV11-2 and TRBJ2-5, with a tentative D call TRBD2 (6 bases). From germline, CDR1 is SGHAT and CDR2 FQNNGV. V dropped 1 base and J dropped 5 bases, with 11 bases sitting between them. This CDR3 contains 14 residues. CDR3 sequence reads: CASSLVGLAETQYF. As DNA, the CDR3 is TGTGCCAGCAGCTTAGTCGGCCTAGCGGAGACCCAGTACTTC. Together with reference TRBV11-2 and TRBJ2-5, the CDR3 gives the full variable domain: EAGVAQSPRYKIIEKRQSVAFWCNPISGHATLYWYQQILGQGPKLLIQFQNNGVVDDSQLPKDRFSAERLKGVDSTLKIQPAKLEDSAVYLCASSLVGLAETQYFGPGTRLLVL.

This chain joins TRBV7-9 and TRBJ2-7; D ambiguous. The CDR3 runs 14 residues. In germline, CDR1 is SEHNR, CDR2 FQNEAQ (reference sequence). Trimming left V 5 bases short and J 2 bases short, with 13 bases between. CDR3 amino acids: CASSLRDPAYEQYF. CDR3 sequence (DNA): TGTGCCAGCAGCCTCCGCGACCCGGCCTACGAGCAGTACTTC.

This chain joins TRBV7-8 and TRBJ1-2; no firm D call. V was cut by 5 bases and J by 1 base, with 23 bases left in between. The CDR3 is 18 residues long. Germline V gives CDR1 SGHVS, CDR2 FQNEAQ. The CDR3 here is CASSPTDRVLMINYGYTF. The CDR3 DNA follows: TGTGCCAGCAGCCCCACAGATCGGGTCCTGATGATTAACTATGGCTACACCTTC.

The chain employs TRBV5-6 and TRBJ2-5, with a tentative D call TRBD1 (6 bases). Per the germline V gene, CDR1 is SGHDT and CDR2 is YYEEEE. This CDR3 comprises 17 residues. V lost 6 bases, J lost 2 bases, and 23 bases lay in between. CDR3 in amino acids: CASTPSLPGQPQETQYF. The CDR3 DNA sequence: TGTGCCAGCACCCCCTCCCTCCCAGGACAGCCACAAGAGACCCAGTACTTC.

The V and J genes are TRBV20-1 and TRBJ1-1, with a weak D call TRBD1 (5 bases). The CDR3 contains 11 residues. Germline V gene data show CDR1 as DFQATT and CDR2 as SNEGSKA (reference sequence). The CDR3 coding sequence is TGCAGCGTTAAAGGGGAGACTGAAGCTTTCTTT. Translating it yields CSVKGETEAFF.

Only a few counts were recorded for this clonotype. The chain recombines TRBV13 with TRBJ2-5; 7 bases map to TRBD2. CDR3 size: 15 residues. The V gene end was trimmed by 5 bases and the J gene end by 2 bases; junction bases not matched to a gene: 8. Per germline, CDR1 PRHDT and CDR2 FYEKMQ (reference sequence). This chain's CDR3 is CASSKKRDGQETQYF. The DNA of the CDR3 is TGTGCCAGCAGCAAAAAGCGGGACGGACAAGAGACCCAGTACTTC.

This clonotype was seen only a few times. DNA of the CDR3: TGTGCCATACAGCTTCACTACAGGGATGTGGCCCGGGGCGCTTTCTTT. This gives the protein CAIQLHYRDVARGAFF. This chain uses TRBV11-2 with TRBJ1-1, with D tentatively TRBD1 (6 bases). The CDR3 is 16 amino acids. Trimming cost V 10 bases and J 11 bases, with 32 bases left between them. The germline V gene encodes CDR1 SGHAT and CDR2 FQNNGV.

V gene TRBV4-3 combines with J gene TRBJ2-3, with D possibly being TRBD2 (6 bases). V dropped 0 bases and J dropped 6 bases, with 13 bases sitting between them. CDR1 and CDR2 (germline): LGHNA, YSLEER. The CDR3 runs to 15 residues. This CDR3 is CASSQDRTGDDTQYF. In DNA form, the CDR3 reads TGCGCCAGCAGCCAAGATCGGACGGGGGATGATACGCAGTATTTT.

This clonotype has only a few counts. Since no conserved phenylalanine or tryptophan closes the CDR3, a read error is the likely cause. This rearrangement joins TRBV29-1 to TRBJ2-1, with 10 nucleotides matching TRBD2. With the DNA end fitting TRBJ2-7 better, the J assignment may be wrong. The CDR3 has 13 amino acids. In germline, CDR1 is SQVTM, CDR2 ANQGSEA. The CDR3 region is CSVDVIAGGEQYL. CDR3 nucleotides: TGCAGCGTTGATGTGATAGCGGGAGGTGAGCAGTACCTC.

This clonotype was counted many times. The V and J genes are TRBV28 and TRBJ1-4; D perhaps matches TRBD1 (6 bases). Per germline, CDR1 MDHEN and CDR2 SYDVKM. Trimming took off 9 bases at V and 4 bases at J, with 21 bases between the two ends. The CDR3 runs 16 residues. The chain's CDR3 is CASQGLRGQLNEKLFF. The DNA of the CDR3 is TGTGCCAGTCAGGGGTTGAGAGGGCAGCTTAATGAAAAACTGTTTTTT.

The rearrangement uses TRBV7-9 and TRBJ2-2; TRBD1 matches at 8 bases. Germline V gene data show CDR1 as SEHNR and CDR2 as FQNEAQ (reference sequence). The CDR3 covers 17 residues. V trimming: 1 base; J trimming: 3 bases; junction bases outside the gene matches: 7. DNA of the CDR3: TGTGCCAGCAGCTTAGAACAGGGGGGCTACGACACCGGGGAGCTGTTTTTT. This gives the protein CASSLEQGGYDTGELFF. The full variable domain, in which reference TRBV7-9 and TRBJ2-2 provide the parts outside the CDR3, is DTGVSQNPRHKITKRGQNVTFRCDPISEHNRLYWYRQTLGQGPEFLTYFQNEAQLEKSRLLSDRFSAERPKGSFSTLEIQRTEQGDSAMYLCASSLEQGGYDTGELFFGEGSRLTVL.

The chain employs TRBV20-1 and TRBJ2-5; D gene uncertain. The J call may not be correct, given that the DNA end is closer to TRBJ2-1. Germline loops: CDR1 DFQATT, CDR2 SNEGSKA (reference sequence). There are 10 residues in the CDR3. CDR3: CSASLNEQFF. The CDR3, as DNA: TGCAGTGCAAGCTTGAATGAGCAGTTCTTC.

The CDR3 DNA sequence: TGCAGTGCTAGAGTGGAGGGGCATATGGCTAATGAAAAACTGTTTTTT. It encodes CSARVEGHMANEKLFF. The chain is built from TRBV20-1 and TRBJ1-4, with a possible D match to TRBD1 (5 bases). The CDR3 runs 16 residues. CDR1 DFQATT and CDR2 SNEGSKA come from the germline V gene (reference sequence). V was trimmed by 1 base and J by 3 bases, leaving 15 bases between them.

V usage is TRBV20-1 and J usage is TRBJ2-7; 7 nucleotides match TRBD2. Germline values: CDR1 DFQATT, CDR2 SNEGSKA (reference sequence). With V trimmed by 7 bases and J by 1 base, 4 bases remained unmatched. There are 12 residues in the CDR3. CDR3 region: CSGQGGSYEQYF. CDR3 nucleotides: TGCAGTGGCCAGGGAGGGTCCTACGAGCAGTACTTC.

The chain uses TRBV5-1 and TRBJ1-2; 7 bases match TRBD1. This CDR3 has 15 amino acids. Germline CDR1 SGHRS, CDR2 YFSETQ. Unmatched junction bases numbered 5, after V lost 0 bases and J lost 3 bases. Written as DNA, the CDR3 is TGCGCCAGCAGCTTGGAGTGGACAGGATACTATGGCTACACCTTC. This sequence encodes CASSLEWTGYYGYTF.